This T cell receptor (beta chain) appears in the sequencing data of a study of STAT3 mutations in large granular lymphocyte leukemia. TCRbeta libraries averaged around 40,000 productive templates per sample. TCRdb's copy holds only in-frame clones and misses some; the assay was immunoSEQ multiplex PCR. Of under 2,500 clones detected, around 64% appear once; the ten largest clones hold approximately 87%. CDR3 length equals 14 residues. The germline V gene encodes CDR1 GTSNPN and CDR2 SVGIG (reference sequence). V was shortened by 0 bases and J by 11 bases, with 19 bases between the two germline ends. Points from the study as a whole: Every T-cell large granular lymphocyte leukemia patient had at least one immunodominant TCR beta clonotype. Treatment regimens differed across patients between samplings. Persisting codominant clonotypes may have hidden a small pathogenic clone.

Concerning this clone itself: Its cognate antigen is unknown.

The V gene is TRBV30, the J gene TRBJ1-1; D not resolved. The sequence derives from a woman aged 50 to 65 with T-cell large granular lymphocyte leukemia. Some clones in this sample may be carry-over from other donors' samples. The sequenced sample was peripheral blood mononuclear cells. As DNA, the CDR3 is TGTGCCTGGAGTGTCGAGAGGTTGCGGGGAAAGGCTTTCTTT. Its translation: CAWSVERLRGKAFF.